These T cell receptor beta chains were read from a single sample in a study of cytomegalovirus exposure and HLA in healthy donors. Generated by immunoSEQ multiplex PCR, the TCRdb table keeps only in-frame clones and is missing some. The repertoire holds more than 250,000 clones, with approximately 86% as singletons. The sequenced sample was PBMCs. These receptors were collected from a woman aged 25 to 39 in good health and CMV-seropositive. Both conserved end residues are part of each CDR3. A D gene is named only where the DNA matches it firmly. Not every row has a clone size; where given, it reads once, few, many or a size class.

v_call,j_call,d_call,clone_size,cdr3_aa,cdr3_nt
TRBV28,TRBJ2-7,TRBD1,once,CASGGRTGSYEQYF,TGTGCCAGCGGGGGTAGGACAGGCTCCTACGAGCAGTACTTC
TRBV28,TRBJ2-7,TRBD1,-,CASTMPRDSVYEQYF,TGTGCCAGCACCATGCCACGGGACAGCGTCTACGAGCAGTACTTC
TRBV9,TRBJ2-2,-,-,CASSVGVVGNTGELFF,TGTGCCAGCAGCGTAGGCGTGGTCGGGAACACCGGGGAGCTGTTTTTT
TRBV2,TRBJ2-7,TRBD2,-,CASRLRAGAPYEQYF,TGTGCCAGCAGATTACGAGCGGGAGCCCCTTACGAGCAGTACTTC
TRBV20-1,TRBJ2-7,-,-,CSAYTLEQYF,TGCAGTGCTTACACATTGGAGCAGTACTTC
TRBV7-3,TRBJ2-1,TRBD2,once,CASSPSGAYNEQFF,TGTGCCAGCAGCCCGAGCGGGGCGTATAATGAGCAGTTCTTC
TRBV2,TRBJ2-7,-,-,CASSEDTGQWGFYEQYF,TGTGCCAGCAGTGAGGACACTGGACAATGGGGATTCTACGAGCAGTACTTC
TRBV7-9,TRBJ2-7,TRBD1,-,CASSSPGQGGYEQYF,TGTGCCAGCAGCTCTCCGGGACAGGGGGGCTACGAGCAGTACTTC
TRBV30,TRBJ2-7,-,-,CAWSGTEHEQYF,TGTGCCTGGAGCGGTACGGAACACGAGCAGTACTTC
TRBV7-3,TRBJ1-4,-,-,CASSPTGGLNEKLFF,TGTGCCAGCAGCCCCACGGGAGGGTTGAATGAAAAACTGTTTTTT
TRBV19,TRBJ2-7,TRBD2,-,CASSITSGSYEQYF,TGTGCCAGTAGTATCACTAGCGGGAGTTACGAGCAGTACTTC
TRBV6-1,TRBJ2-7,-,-,CASSEVGGTPTYEQYF,TGTGCCAGCAGTGAAGTGGGCGGGACACCCACCTACGAGCAGTACTTC
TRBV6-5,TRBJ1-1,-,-,CASTFPDRNTEAFF,TGTGCCAGCACCTTTCCCGACAGGAACACTGAAGCTTTCTTT
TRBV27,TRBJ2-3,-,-,CASSSWGPTDTQYF,TGTGCCAGCAGTTCGTGGGGCCCCACAGATACGCAGTATTTT
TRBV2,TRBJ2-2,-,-,CATDRGWDTGELFF,TGTGCCACCGATAGGGGGTGGGACACCGGGGAGCTGTTTTTT
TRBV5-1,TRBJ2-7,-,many,CASSVEGRYEQYF,TGCGCCAGCAGCGTTGAGGGCCGCTACGAGCAGTACTTC
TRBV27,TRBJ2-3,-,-,CASSLVGGDTQYF,TGTGCCAGCAGTTTGGTTGGCGGCGATACGCAGTATTTT
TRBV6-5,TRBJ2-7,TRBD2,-,CASSYSSSGSSYEQYF,TGTGCCAGCAGTTACTCATCTAGCGGGAGCTCCTACGAGCAGTACTTC
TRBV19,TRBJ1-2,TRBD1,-,CASSEGQDGYTF,TGTGCCAGTAGTGAGGGACAGGATGGCTACACCTTC
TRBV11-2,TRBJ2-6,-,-,CASSLAHSGANVLTF,TGTGCCAGCAGCTTAGCCCACTCTGGGGCCAACGTCCTGACTTTC
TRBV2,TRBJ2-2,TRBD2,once,CASRSGTSLTGELFF,TGTGCCAGCAGGTCCGGGACTAGCCTCACCGGGGAGCTGTTTTTT
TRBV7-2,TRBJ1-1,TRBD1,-,CASSPMGRGRAGNTEAFF,TGTGCCAGCAGCCCGATGGGCAGGGGGCGAGCGGGGAACACTGAAGCTTTCTTT
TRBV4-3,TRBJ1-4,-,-,CASSQDILGSGKLFF,TGCGCCAGCAGCCAAGATATTCTAGGGTCGGGAAAACTGTTTTTT
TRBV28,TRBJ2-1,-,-,CASSFPDYNEQFF,TGTGCCAGCAGTTTCCCGGACTACAATGAGCAGTTCTTC
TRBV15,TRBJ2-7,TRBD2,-,CATSRPGLDKNEQYF,TGTGCCACCAGCAGACCGGGACTAGATAAGAACGAGCAGTACTTC
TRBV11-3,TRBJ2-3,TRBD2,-,CASSFYSGSRTDTQYF,TGTGCCAGCAGCTTTTATAGCGGGAGTCGCACAGATACGCAGTATTTT
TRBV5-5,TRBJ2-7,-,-,CASSPSYEQYF,TGTGCCAGCAGTCCCTCATACGAGCAGTACTTC
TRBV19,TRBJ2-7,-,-,CASSMAGNYYEQYF,TGTGCCAGTAGTATGGCAGGGAACTACTACGAGCAGTACTTC
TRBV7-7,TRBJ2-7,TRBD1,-,CASSPGGTGYEQYF,TGTGCCAGCAGTCCAGGGGGAACCGGCTACGAGCAGTACTTC
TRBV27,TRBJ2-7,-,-,CASSFSSTYEQYF,TGTGCCAGCAGTTTCTCTAGCACTTACGAGCAGTACTTC
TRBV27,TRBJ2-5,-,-,CASSLLPGPGETQYF,TGTGCCAGCAGTTTATTACCAGGGCCGGGAGAGACCCAGTACTTC
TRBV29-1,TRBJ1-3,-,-,CSVEDWENASGNTIYF,TGCAGCGTTGAAGATTGGGAAAACGCGTCTGGAAACACCATATATTTT
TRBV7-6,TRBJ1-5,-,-,CASSLEVNQPQHF,TGTGCCAGCAGCTTAGAGGTCAATCAGCCCCAGCATTTT
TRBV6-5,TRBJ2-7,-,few,CASSYSQGYEQYF,TGTGCCAGCAGTTACTCACAGGGCTACGAGCAGTACTTC
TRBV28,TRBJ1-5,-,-,CASSLVADNQPQHF,TGTGCCAGCAGTTTGGTGGCAGATAATCAGCCCCAGCATTTT
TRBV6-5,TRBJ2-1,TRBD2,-,CASSYSLAEYNEQFF,TGTGCCAGCAGTTACTCACTAGCGGAATACAATGAGCAGTTCTTC
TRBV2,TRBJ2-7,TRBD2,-,CASNEGLTSSYEQYF,TGTGCCAGCAATGAGGGACTAACGAGTTCCTACGAGCAGTACTTC
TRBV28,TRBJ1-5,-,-,CASSLGGARDQPQHF,TGTGCCAGCAGTTTAGGGGGGGCAAGGGATCAGCCCCAGCATTTT
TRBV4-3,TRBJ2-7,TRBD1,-,CASSQDRGVRPYEQYF,TGCGCCAGCAGCCAGGACAGGGGGGTGAGGCCCTACGAGCAGTACTTC
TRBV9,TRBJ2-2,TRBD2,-,CASSPHLLAGGNTGELFF,TGTGCCAGCAGCCCTCACCTATTGGCGGGGGGGAACACCGGGGAGCTGTTTTTT
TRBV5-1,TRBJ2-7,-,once,CASSVLDGTSIEQYF,TGCGCCAGCAGCGTTTTGGACGGGACCTCGATCGAGCAGTACTTC
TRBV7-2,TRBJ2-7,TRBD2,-,CASSNGLAGYYEQYF,TGTGCCAGCAGCAACGGACTAGCGGGGTACTACGAGCAGTACTTC
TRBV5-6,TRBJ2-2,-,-,CASSSQSRTGELFF,TGTGCCAGCAGCTCTCAATCCCGGACCGGGGAGCTGTTTTTT
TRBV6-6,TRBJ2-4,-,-,CASKDSAKNIQYF,TGTGCCAGCAAGGACAGTGCCAAAAACATTCAGTACTTC
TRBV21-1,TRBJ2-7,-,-,CASSKGGQSSYEQYF,TGTGCCAGCAGCAAAGGTGGACAGAGCTCCTACGAGCAGTACTTC
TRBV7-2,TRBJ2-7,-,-,CASSSPGRYEQYF,TGTGCCAGCAGCTCACCCGGTAGATACGAGCAGTACTTC
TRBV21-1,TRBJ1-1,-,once,CASSIRTLNTEAFF,TGTGCCAGCAGCATCCGGACATTGAACACTGAAGCTTTCTTT
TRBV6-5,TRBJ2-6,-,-,CASSFLFSGGANVLTF,TGTGCCAGCAGTTTCCTTTTCTCCGGTGGGGCCAACGTCCTGACTTTC
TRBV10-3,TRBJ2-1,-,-,CAIRQDGWDEQFF,TGTGCCATTCGACAGGACGGGTGGGATGAGCAGTTCTTC